One sample yielded the 23 T cell receptor beta chains listed below, sequenced in a study of monozygotic twins with inflammatory bowel disease. No DNA is given; TCRdb re-called the 5' RACE reads and lists each CDR3 protein once. The sample totals about 170,000 distinct CDR3 sequences. The sample taken for sequencing was blood. The receptors come from a human donor with ulcerative colitis or Crohn's disease, or a healthy co-twin of an affected twin (not recorded which).

The V gene is TRBV7-9, the J gene TRBJ1-1. CDR3 length: 11 amino acids. Germline V gene sequence: CDR1 SEHNR, CDR2 FQNEAQ (reference sequence). The CDR3 spells CASSGTSEAFF.

V is TRBV5-1 and J is TRBJ2-6; TCRdb outputs TRBD1, but without DNA this stays unchecked. Germline loops: CDR1 SGHRS, CDR2 YFSETQ. The CDR3 loop spans 16 amino acids. CDR3 sequence: CATQDSPLPGANVLTF.

The chain uses TRBV7-9 and TRBJ2-2; there is no DNA to check the TCRdb D call of TRBD1. This CDR3 has 14 amino acids. Germline values: CDR1 SEHNR, CDR2 FQNEAQ (reference sequence). This CDR3 reads CASSLIRGTGELFF. Full variable domain (outside the CDR3, taken from reference TRBV7-9 and TRBJ2-2): DTGVSQNPRHKITKRGQNVTFRCDPISEHNRLYWYRQTLGQGPEFLTYFQNEAQLEKSRLLSDRFSAERPKGSFSTLEIQRTEQGDSAMYLCASSLIRGTGELFFGEGSRLTVL.

The chain uses TRBV7-8 and TRBJ2-2. Germline CDR1 SGHVS, CDR2 FQNEAQ. CDR3 length: 15 residues. The CDR3 sequence: CASSLRDANTGELFF.

The J gene is TRBJ2-5, the V gene TRBV13. Germline CDR1 and CDR2: PRHDT and FYEKMQ (reference sequence). The CDR3 totals 11 residues. The CDR3 region is CASSHQETQYF.

The chain combines TRBV20-1 with TRBJ2-3. The CDR3 totals 14 residues. Germline CDR1 reads DFQATT; CDR2 reads SNEGSKA (reference sequence). This chain's CDR3 is CSAKVFPSTDTQYF.

The genes are TRBV5-1 and TRBJ2-7; no DNA is available, so the TRBD1 call from TCRdb remains unchecked. The length of the CDR3 is 15 residues. Germline V lookup: CDR1 SGHRS, CDR2 YFSETQ. The CDR3 reads CASRSSGQGTYEQYF.

The V gene is TRBV7-9, the J gene TRBJ1-1. The CDR3 loop spans 13 amino acids. The germline V gene encodes CDR1 SEHNR and CDR2 FQNEAQ (reference sequence). CDR3 residues: CASSQSRNTEAFF.

The genes are TRBV7-9 and TRBJ2-1; the TCRdb call, TRBD2, lacks DNA for checking. CDR3 length equals 16 residues. Germline V lookup: CDR1 SEHNR, CDR2 FQNEAQ (reference sequence). The CDR3 spells CASSLSLAGAGDEQFF.

The chain joins TRBV4-3 to TRBJ1-6; checking the TCRdb D call of TRBD1 is not possible without DNA. The germline CDR1 and CDR2 sequences are LGHNA and YSLEER. The CDR3 is 18 residues long. CDR3 region: CASSQDLSVGTAPSPIRF.

The rearrangement joins TRBV5-6 to TRBJ2-7; the TCRdb call, TRBD2, lacks DNA for checking. CDR1 and CDR2 from the germline V gene are SGHDT and YYEEEE. The CDR3 is made up of 13 amino acids. The CDR3 sequence is CASSLDLGRFGYF.

The V gene is TRBV28, the J gene TRBJ2-1. Germline lookup yields CDR1 MDHEN and CDR2 SYDVKM. This CDR3 region has 11 residues. CDR3 region: CASSHNNEQFF.

The chain couples TRBV12-5 to TRBJ2-1; with no DNA, the TCRdb D assignment of TRBD1 cannot be verified. Germline V gene data show CDR1 as LGHNT and CDR2 as FRNRAP. The CDR3 is 17 amino acids. The CDR3 is CASGLGLPGQGAYEQFF.

The rearrangement joins TRBV5-1 to TRBJ2-2. In germline, CDR1 is SGHRS, CDR2 YFSETQ. The CDR3 has 16 residues. This CDR3 is CASSLVIGSITGELFF. The full variable domain, rest sourced from reference TRBV5-1 and TRBJ2-2, is KAGVTQTPRYLIKTRGQQVTLSCSPISGHRSVSWYQQTPGQGLQFLFEYFSETQRNKGNFPGRFSGRQFSNSRSEMNVSTLELGDSALYLCASSLVIGSITGELFFGEGSRLTVL.

The V gene is TRBV11-3, the J gene TRBJ2-5; absent DNA, TCRdb's TRBD2 call cannot be checked. The CDR3 sequence is 15 residues long. From germline, CDR1 is SGHNT and CDR2 YENEEA. The CDR3 sequence is CASSSGSGIWETQYF.

CDR3 amino acids: CASSSGRRIYYEQYF. The chain is built from TRBV18 and TRBJ2-7; the D call from TCRdb, TRBD2, cannot be confirmed without DNA. Germline V gene lookup returns CDR1 KGHSH and CDR2 LQKENI. The length of the CDR3 is 15 residues.

This chain links TRBV5-1 with TRBJ2-3; with no DNA, the TCRdb D assignment of TRBD2 cannot be verified. The CDR3 is made up of 16 amino acids. Germline-derived CDR1 and CDR2 are SGHRS and YFSETQ. CDR3 in amino acids: CASSLGLAYSTDTQYF.

Here the CDR3 reads CASSQRQHSDNEQFF. The rearrangement uses TRBV5-1 and TRBJ2-1; TCRdb designates TRBD1, a call that cannot be tested without DNA. In germline, CDR1 is SGHRS, CDR2 YFSETQ. This CDR3 spans 15 amino acids.

The chain employs TRBV2 and TRBJ2-2; the TCRdb D gene call, TRBD2, has no DNA to confirm it. This CDR3 spans 18 amino acids. Germline lookup yields CDR1 SNHLY and CDR2 FYNNEI. The CDR3 sequence: CASTSRTSGRLGTGELFF. The full variable domain, with the rest looked up from reference TRBV2 and TRBJ2-2, is EPEVTQTPSHQVTQMGQEVILRCVPISNHLYFYWYRQILGQKVEFLVSFYNNEISEKSEIFDDQFSVERPDGSNFTLKIRSTKLEDSAMYFCASTSRTSGRLGTGELFFGEGSRLTVL.

J is TRBJ2-5 and V is TRBV4-1; TCRdb outputs TRBD2, but without DNA this stays unchecked. The length of the CDR3 is 18 residues. CDR1 is MGHRA and CDR2 is YSYEKL in the germline V gene. The CDR3 is CASSLYYRDVGLQETQYF.

The rearrangement joins TRBV7-8 to TRBJ2-5; there is no DNA to check the TCRdb D call of TRBD1. Germline-derived CDR1 and CDR2 are SGHVS and FQNEAQ. The length of the CDR3 is 16 residues. The chain's CDR3 is CASSLDRVRPSETQYF.

The J gene is TRBJ1-1, the V gene TRBV12-3 or TRBV12-4; the D gene TCRdb calls, TRBD1, cannot be checked with no DNA. The CDR3 has 14 amino acids. This chain's CDR3 is CASSSAPSKGEAFF.

The rearrangement uses TRBV5-4 and TRBJ2-5. This CDR3 spans 13 amino acids. CDR1 and CDR2 (germline): SGHNT, YYREEE (reference sequence). CDR3 sequence reads: CASSLPGEETQYF. The entire variable domain, with the rest obtained from reference TRBV5-4 and TRBJ2-5, is as follows: ETGVTQSPTHLIKTRGQQVTLRCSSQSGHNTVSWYQQALGQGPQFIFQYYREEENGRGNFPPRFSGLQFPNYSSELNVNALELDDSALYLCASSLPGEETQYFGPGTRLLVL.